This T cell receptor beta chain is from a study of OX40 agonist ivuxolimab in advanced cancers. Comments on this clone: The antigen remains undetermined.

Study-level results: Partial responders treated at 0.1-3.0 mg/kg exhibited clonal expansion among the lowest measured. The CD4+ and CD8+ T cells in the blood had expanded clonally by week 6 at 0.1 to 3.0 mg/kg. Low normalized T-cell clonal expansion was also seen in some nonresponders.

Profiled with immunoSEQ multiplex PCR; TCRdb holds only in-frame clones, not every one. The sample has some 50,000 clones, around 86% seen once. The specimen comprised CD4+ or CD8+ T cells sorted from blood, sampled in a trial of the OX40 agonist ivuxolimab. The origin of this receptor is an adult with an advanced solid tumor such as melanoma, head and neck, liver or kidney cancer.

CDR3 protein: CASSLNALDYGYTF. For the CDR3, the DNA is TGCGCCAGCAGCTTGAATGCATTGGACTATGGCTACACCTTC. The V call is TRBV5-1, the J call TRBJ1-2, with D hard to call. The germline CDR1 and CDR2 sequences are SGHRS and YFSETQ. Trimming shortened V by 1 base and J by 3 bases, and 10 bases separated the two germline ends. The CDR3 is made up of 14 amino acids. Complete variable domain (other parts from reference TRBV5-1 and TRBJ1-2): KAGVTQTPRYLIKTRGQQVTLSCSPISGHRSVSWYQQTPGQGLQFLFEYFSETQRNKGNFPGRFSGRQFSNSRSEMNVSTLELGDSALYLCASSLNALDYGYTFGSGTRLTVV.